These T cell receptor beta chains were read from a single sample in a study of OX40 agonist ivuxolimab in advanced cancers. TCRdb's copy holds only in-frame clones and misses some; the assay was immunoSEQ multiplex PCR. In the table there are some 61,000 clones, about 77% of which are singletons. The sample here was CD4+ or CD8+ T cells sorted from blood, taken in a trial of the OX40 agonist ivuxolimab. These receptors all stem from an adult with an advanced solid tumor such as melanoma, head and neck, liver or kidney cancer. Both conserved end residues are part of each CDR3. The order of the fields is D gene, J gene, clone size, V gene, CDR3 protein, CDR3 DNA. D genes are given only for firm matches. For some rows the clone size is stated as once, few or many, or as a class when expanded; others skip it.

D gene: -; J gene: TRBJ1-2; clone size: -; V gene: TRBV5-1; CDR3 protein: CASSLGQDDNYGYTF; CDR3 DNA: TGCGCCAGCAGCTTGGGACAGGACGACAACTATGGCTACACCTTC
D gene: -; J gene: TRBJ1-3; clone size: -; V gene: TRBV5-6; CDR3 protein: CASSDGGNTIYF; CDR3 DNA: TGTGCCAGCAGCGATGGAGGAAACACCATATATTTT
D gene: TRBD2; J gene: TRBJ2-2; clone size: -; V gene: TRBV9; CDR3 protein: CASSARLAGPNTGELFF; CDR3 DNA: TGTGCCAGCAGCGCGAGACTAGCGGGACCGAACACCGGGGAGCTGTTTTTT
D gene: -; J gene: TRBJ1-1; clone size: -; V gene: TRBV12-5; CDR3 protein: CASGFTQGLGLMNTEAFF; CDR3 DNA: TGTGCTAGTGGTTTCACACAGGGACTGGGACTAATGAACACTGAAGCTTTCTTT
D gene: -; J gene: TRBJ1-1; clone size: -; V gene: TRBV25-1; CDR3 protein: CATGRANTEAFF; CDR3 DNA: TGTGCCACGGGGAGGGCCAACACTGAAGCTTTCTTT
D gene: -; J gene: TRBJ2-1; clone size: few; V gene: TRBV5-1; CDR3 protein: CATSPDGGSYNEQFF; CDR3 DNA: TGCGCCACCTCCCCTGATGGGGGATCCTACAATGAGCAGTTCTTC
D gene: TRBD1; J gene: TRBJ1-2; clone size: once; V gene: TRBV6-6; CDR3 protein: CASSTWTGINYGYTF; CDR3 DNA: TGTGCCAGCAGTACTTGGACAGGGATAAACTATGGCTACACCTTC
D gene: TRBD1; J gene: TRBJ1-1; clone size: -; V gene: TRBV6-5; CDR3 protein: CASRPGEGANTEAFF; CDR3 DNA: TGTGCCAGCAGGCCCGGGGAGGGGGCGAACACTGAAGCTTTCTTT
D gene: -; J gene: TRBJ1-1; clone size: -; V gene: TRBV5-1; CDR3 protein: CASSLVRGRADLGTEAFF; CDR3 DNA: TGCGCCAGCAGCTTGGTAAGGGGCAGGGCGGATCTCGGCACTGAAGCTTTCTTT
D gene: TRBD1; J gene: TRBJ2-3; clone size: -; V gene: TRBV7-9; CDR3 protein: CASSLGTVSTDTQYF; CDR3 DNA: TGTGCCAGCAGCCTAGGGACAGTTAGCACAGATACGCAGTATTTT
D gene: -; J gene: TRBJ2-3; clone size: -; V gene: TRBV21-1; CDR3 protein: CASSNHTAQYF; CDR3 DNA: TGTGCCAGCAGCAATCATACGGCGCAGTATTTT
D gene: TRBD1; J gene: TRBJ1-1; clone size: few; V gene: TRBV29-1; CDR3 protein: CSVGSNRGLGAFF; CDR3 DNA: TGCAGCGTTGGGAGCAACAGGGGGCTGGGAGCTTTCTTT
D gene: TRBD1; J gene: TRBJ1-4; clone size: -; V gene: TRBV7-8; CDR3 protein: CASSLGQGHEKLFF; CDR3 DNA: TGTGCCAGCAGCTTGGGACAGGGCCATGAAAAACTGTTTTTT
D gene: -; J gene: TRBJ2-5; clone size: -; V gene: TRBV6-5; CDR3 protein: CASSKSGTPKETQYF; CDR3 DNA: TGTGCCAGCAGTAAGTCCGGGACACCAAAAGAGACCCAGTACTTC
D gene: -; J gene: TRBJ1-1; clone size: -; V gene: TRBV2; CDR3 protein: CASTLGGEREAFF; CDR3 DNA: TGTGCCAGCACCCTAGGGGGGGAAAGGGAAGCTTTCTTT
D gene: -; J gene: TRBJ1-2; clone size: -; V gene: TRBV10-3; CDR3 protein: CAISRDTRNYGYTF; CDR3 DNA: TGTGCCATCAGCCGGGACACCCGAAACTATGGCTACACCTTC
D gene: TRBD2; J gene: TRBJ2-7; clone size: -; V gene: TRBV6-9; CDR3 protein: CASSRSGGSYEQYF; CDR3 DNA: TGTGCCAGCAGCCGTAGCGGGGGATCCTACGAGCAGTACTTC
D gene: -; J gene: TRBJ2-5; clone size: -; V gene: TRBV6-6; CDR3 protein: CASSYSGGETQYF; CDR3 DNA: TGTGCCAGCAGTTACTCGGGTGGGGAGACCCAGTACTTC
D gene: TRBD1; J gene: TRBJ1-2; clone size: -; V gene: TRBV7-9; CDR3 protein: CASSGRGPNYGYTF; CDR3 DNA: TGTGCCAGCAGCGGCAGGGGGCCTAACTATGGCTACACCTTC
D gene: -; J gene: TRBJ2-3; clone size: -; V gene: TRBV18; CDR3 protein: CASSGVAQPDTQYF; CDR3 DNA: TGTGCCAGCTCAGGAGTCGCGCAGCCAGATACGCAGTATTTT
D gene: -; J gene: TRBJ1-5; clone size: -; V gene: TRBV7-9; CDR3 protein: CASSSAGEQPQHF; CDR3 DNA: TGTGCCAGCAGCTCCGCAGGGGAACAGCCCCAGCATTTT
D gene: -; J gene: TRBJ2-7; clone size: -; V gene: TRBV7-9; CDR3 protein: CASSNRVRDTYEQYF; CDR3 DNA: TGTGCCAGCAGCAACCGGGTTAGGGACACTTACGAGCAGTACTTC
D gene: -; J gene: TRBJ1-1; clone size: once; V gene: TRBV19; CDR3 protein: CGSGVKENMNTEAFF; CDR3 DNA: TGTGGTTCAGGGGTAAAGGAGAATATGAACACTGAAGCTTTCTTT
D gene: -; J gene: TRBJ1-2; clone size: -; V gene: TRBV19; CDR3 protein: CASSMQGAGTF; CDR3 DNA: TGTGCCAGTAGTATGCAAGGGGCCGGGACCTTC
D gene: -; J gene: TRBJ2-7; clone size: -; V gene: TRBV30; CDR3 protein: CAWKLQGGHEQYF; CDR3 DNA: TGTGCCTGGAAGCTGCAGGGGGGCCACGAGCAGTACTTC
D gene: TRBD1; J gene: TRBJ2-2; clone size: -; V gene: TRBV6-5; CDR3 protein: CASSSDRDRGRGELFF; CDR3 DNA: TGTGCCAGCAGTTCCGACCGGGACAGGGGTAGGGGGGAGCTGTTTTTT